This TCR beta chain was identified in a study of T cell responses to AZD1222 COVID-19 vaccine. The data were produced by immunoSEQ multiplex PCR, yet TCRdb's version contains in-frame clones alone and is incomplete. The sample has about 45,000 clones; approximately 90% are singletons. Germline-derived CDR1 and CDR2 are SEHNR and FQNEAQ (reference sequence). This CDR3 contains 15 residues. The trim removed 1 base at V and 3 bases at J, leaving 5 bases unmatched. The V call is TRBV7-9, the J call TRBJ1-2; 7 bases agree with TRBD1. The sequencing used peripheral blood, collected 28 days after the second AZD1222 dose. The clonotype was recovered from an adult who received the AZD1222 COVID-19 vaccine. In DNA form, the CDR3 reads TGTGCCAGCAGCTTAGTCGCCAGGGGGGACTATGGCTACACCTTC. Translating gives CASSLVARGDYGYTF.